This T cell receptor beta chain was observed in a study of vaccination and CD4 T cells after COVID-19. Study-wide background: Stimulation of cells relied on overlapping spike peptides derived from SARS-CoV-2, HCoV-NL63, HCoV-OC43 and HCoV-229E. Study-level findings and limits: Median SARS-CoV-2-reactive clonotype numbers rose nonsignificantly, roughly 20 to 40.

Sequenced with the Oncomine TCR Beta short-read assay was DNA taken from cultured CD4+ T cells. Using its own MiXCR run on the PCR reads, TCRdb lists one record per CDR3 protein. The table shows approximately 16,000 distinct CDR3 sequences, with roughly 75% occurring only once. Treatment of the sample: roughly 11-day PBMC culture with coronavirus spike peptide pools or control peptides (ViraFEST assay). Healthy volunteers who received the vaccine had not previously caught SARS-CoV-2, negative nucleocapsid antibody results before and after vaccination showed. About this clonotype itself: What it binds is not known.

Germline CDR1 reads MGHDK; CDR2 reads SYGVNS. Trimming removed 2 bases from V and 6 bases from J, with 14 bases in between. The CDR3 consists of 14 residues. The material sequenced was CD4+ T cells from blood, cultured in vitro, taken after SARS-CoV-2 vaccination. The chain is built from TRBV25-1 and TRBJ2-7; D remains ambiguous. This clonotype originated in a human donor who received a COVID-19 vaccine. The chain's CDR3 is CASSEIWKGGEQYF. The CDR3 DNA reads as TGTGCCAGCAGTGAAATATGGAAGGGCGGCGAGCAGTACTTC.